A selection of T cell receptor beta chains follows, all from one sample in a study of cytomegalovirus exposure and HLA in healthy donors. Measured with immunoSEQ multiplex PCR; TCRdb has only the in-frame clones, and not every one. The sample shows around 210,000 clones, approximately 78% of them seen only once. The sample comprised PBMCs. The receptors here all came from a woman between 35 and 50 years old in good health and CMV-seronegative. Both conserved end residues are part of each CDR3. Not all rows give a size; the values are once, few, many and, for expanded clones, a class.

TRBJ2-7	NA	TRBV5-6	CASSLGGLAGLSYEQYF
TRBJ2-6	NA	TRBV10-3	CAISARAGGFYGANVLTF
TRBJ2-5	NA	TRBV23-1	CASSQPSLQGCLETQYF
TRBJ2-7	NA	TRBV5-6	CASSLGQSLRGQYF
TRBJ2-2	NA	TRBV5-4	CASSWGQGTGELFF
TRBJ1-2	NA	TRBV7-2	CASSRTGNANYGYTF
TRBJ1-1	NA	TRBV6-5	CASSTDRGPAFF
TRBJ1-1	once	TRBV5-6	CASSLWGGSLTEAFF
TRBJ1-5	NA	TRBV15	CATSSPGTPNQPQHF
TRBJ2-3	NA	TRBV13	CASSPWQGGTDTQYF
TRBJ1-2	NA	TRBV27	CASSTVRDRGARGYTF
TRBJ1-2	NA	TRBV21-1	CASSTVPLRGRGGYTF
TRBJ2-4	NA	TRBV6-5	CASSYSESAKNIQYF
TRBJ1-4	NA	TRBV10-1	CASSEQAGPGEKLFF
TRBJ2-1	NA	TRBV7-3	CASSSWTSGPERSYNEQFF
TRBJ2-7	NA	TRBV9	CASSDHRVSYEQYF
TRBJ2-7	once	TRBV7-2	CASSSRAGSGYGTYEQYF
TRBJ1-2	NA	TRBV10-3	CAISVSGLESYGYTF
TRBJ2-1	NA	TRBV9	CASSVGPLSDEQFF
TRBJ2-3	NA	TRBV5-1	CASRLAGTTDTQYF
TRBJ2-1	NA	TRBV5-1	CASSFEKFRRDSYNEQFF
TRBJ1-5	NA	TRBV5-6	CASSLAGTQNQPQHF
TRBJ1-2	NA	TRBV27	CASSSIRDREYYGYTF
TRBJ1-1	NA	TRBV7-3	CASSTGVNTEAFF
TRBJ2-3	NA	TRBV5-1	CASSSRLTGFRTSTDTQYF
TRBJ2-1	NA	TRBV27	CASIAGGNEQFF
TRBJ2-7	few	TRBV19	CASSKLAGQGEQYF
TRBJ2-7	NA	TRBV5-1	CASSPEGQVWDEQYF
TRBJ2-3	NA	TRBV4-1	CASSQDRAGFNTDTQYF
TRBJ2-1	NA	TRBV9	CASSGGGLAGLNEQFF
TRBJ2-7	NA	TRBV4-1	CASSQEGDRYYEQYF
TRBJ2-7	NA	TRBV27	CASSLWDRGFHEQYF
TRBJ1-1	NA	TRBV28	CASSLVSLPYRGKNTEAFF
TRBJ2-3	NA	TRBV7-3	CASSSTTSGSPDTQYF
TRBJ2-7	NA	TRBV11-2	CASTASGDSYEQYF
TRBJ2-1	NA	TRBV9	CASSFHSGSSYNEQFF
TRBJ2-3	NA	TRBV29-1	CSVVGLGTDTQYF
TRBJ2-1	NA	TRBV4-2	CASSQVGGVYNEQFF
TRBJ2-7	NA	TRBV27	CASSSRVYEQYF
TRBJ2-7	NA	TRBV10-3	CAISATSGGYEQYF
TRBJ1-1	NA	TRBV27	CASSFRRGGTEAFF
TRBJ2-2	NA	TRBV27	CASSFNGGLAGNTGELFF
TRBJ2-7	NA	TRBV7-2	CASSFIIAGALYEQYF
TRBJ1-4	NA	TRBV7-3	CASSSGTGTRGISQLFF
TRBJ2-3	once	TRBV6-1	CASSRTSGWVDTQYF
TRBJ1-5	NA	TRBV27	CASSGTLGHQPQHF
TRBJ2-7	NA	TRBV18	CASSPPSQGYEQYF
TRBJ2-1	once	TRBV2	CASSEGQAYNEQFF
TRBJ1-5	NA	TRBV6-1	CASRVRQIRNQPQHF
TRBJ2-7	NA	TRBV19	CASSIQAGGRYEQYF
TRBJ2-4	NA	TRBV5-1	CASRADRGVKNIQYF